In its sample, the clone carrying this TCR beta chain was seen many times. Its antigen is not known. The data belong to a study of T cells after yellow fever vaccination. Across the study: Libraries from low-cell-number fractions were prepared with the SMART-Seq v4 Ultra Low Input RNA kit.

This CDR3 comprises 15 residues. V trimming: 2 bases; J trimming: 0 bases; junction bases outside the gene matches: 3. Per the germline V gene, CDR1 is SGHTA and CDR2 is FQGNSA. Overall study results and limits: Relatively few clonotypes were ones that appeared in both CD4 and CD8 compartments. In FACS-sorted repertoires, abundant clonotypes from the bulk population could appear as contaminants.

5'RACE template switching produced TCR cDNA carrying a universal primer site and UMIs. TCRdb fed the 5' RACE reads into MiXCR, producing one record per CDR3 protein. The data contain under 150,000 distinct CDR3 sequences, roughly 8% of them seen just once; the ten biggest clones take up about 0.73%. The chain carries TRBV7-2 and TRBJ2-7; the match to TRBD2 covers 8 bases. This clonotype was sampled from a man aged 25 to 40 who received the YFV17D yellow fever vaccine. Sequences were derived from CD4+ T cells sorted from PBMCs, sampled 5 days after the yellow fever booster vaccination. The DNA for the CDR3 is TGTGCCAGCAGCTTAATGAGCGGGAGCTCCTACGAGCAGTACTTC. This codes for CASSLMSGSSYEQYF.